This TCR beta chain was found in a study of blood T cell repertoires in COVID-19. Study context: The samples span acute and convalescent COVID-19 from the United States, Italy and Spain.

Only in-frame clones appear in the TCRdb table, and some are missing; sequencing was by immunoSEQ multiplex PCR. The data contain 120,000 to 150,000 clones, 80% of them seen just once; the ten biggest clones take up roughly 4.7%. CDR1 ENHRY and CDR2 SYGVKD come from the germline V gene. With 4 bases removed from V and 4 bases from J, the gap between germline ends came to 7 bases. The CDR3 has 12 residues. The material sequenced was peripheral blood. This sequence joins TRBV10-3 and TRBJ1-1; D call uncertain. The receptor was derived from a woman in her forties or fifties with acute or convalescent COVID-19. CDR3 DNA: TGTGCCATCAGTGGAGAGTCCACTGAAGCTTTCTTT. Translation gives CAISGESTEAFF.